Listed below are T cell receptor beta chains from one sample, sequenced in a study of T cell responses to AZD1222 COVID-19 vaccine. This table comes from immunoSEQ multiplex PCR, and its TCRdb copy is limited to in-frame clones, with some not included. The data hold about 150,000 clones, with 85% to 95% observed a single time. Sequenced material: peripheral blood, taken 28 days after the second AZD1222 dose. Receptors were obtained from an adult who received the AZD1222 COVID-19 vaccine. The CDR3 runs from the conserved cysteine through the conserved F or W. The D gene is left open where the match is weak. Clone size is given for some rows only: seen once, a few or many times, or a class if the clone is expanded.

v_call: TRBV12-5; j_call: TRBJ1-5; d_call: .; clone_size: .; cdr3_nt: TGTGCTAGTGGTTTGGTACTTGGGGGCTGGAATCAGCCCCAGCATTTT; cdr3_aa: CASGLVLGGWNQPQHF
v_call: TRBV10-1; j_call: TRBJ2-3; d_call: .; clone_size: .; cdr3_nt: TGCGCCAGCAGAGAGAAGAGCACAGATACGCAGTATTTT; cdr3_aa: CASREKSTDTQYF
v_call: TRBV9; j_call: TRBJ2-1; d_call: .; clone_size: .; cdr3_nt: TGTGCCAGCAGCGACCTAGCTAGCAATGAGCAGTTCTTC; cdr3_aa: CASSDLASNEQFF
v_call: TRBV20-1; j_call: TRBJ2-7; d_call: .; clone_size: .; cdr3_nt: TGCAGTGCCCCTAAAGCACTAATCGAGTACTTC; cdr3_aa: CSAPKALIEYF
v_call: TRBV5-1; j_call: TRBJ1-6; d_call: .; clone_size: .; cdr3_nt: TGCGCCAGCAGCTTGGAGGGAGGGGGGGTCTCACCCCTCCACTTT; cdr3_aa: CASSLEGGGVSPLHF
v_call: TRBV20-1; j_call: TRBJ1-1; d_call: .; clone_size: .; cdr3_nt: TGCAGTGTCTGGCTGAACACTGAAGCTTTCTTT; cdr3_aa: CSVWLNTEAFF
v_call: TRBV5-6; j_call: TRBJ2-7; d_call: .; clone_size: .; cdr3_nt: TGTGCCAGCAGCTTGAGGTGGCAGTACGCAGGGGAGCAGTACTTC; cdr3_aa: CASSLRWQYAGEQYF
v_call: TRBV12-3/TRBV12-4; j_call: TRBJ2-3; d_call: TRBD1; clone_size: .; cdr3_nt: TGTGCCAGCCGGACAGGGGGAAAAGATACGCAGTATTTT; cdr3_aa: CASRTGGKDTQYF
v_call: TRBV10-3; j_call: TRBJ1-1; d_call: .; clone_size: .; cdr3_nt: TGTGCCATCAGTGGCCCCACTCCAGGGGTTGCCGCTGAAGCTTTCTTT; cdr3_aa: CAISGPTPGVAAEAFF
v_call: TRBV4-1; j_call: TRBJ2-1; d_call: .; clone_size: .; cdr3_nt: TGCGCCAGCAGCCCCCCGGTGGTTAGCATTTACAATGAGCAGTTCTTC; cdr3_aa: CASSPPVVSIYNEQFF
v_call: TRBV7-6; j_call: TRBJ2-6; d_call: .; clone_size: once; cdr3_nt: TGTGCCAGCAGTTTGAGGGACACCTCTGGGGCCAACGTCCTGACTTTC; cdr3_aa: CASSLRDTSGANVLTF
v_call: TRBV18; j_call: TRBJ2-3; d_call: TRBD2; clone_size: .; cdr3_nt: TGTGCCAGCTCGCCCGGGACTATCGGTTCCTGGGGGTGGTATTTT; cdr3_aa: CASSPGTIGSWGWYF
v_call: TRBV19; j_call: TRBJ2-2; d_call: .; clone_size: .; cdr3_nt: TGTGCCAGTGTCCAGACCGCGAACACCGGGGAGCTGTTTTTT; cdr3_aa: CASVQTANTGELFF
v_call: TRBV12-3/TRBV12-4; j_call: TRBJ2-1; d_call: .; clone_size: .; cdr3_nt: TGTGCCAGCAGTCTTGGAGGGCGGGACCCATGGTTCTTC; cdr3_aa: CASSLGGRDPWFF
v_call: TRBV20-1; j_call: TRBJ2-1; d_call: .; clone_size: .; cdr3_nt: TGCAGTGCTAGGACCGACAATGAGCAGTTCTTC; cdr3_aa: CSARTDNEQFF
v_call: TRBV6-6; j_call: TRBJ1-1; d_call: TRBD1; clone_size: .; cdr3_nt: TGTGCCAGCAGTTACAAGACAGGGGCGAACACTGAAGCTTTCTTT; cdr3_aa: CASSYKTGANTEAFF
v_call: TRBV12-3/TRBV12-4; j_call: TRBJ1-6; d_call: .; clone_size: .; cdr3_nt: TGTGCCAGCAGTTTCTCCCTTGTGGCCCTCCACTTT; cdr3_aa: CASSFSLVALHF
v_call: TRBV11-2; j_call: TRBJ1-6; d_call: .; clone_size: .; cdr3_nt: TGTGCCAGCAGTTCTAGTAGTGTAATGCCCTCCTATAATTCACCCCTCCACTTT; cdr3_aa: CASSSSSVMPSYNSPLHF